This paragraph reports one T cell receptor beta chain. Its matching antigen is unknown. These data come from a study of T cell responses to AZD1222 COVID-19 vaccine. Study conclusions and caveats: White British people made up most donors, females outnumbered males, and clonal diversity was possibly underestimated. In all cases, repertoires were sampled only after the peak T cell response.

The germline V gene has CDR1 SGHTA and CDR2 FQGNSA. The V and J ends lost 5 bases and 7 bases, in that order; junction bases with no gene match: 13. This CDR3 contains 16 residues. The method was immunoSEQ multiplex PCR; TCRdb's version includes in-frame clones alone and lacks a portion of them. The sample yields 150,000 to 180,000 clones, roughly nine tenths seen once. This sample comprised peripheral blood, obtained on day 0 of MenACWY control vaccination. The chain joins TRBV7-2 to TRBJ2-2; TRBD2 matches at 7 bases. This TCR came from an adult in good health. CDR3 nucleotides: TGTGCCAGCAGCAGATCTAGCGGCAGCTTGGACGGGGAGCTGTTTTTT. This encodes CASSRSSGSLDGELFF.